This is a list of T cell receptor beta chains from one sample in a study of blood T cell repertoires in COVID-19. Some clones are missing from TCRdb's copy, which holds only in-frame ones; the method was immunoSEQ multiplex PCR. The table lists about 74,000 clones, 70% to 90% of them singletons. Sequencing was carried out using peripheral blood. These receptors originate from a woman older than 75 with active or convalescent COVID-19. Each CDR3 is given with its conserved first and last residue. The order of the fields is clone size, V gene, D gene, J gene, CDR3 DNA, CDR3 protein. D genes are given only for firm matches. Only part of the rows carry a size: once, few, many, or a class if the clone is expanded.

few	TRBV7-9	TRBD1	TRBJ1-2	TGTGCCAGCAGCTTGGTACAGGGGTTCTATGGCTACACCTTC	CASSLVQGFYGYTF
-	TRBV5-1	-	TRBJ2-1	TGCGCCAGCAGCCCCGGGGAGGCTGAAAGGGAGCAGTTCTTC	CASSPGEAEREQFF
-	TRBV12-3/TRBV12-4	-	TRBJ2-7	TGTGCCAGCAGTGGGTCAGGTGACTACGAGCAGTACTTC	CASSGSGDYEQYF
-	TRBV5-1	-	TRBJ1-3	TGCGCCAGCAGCGACCAGGGAAACTCTGGAAACACCATATATTTT	CASSDQGNSGNTIYF
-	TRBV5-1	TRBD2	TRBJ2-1	TGCGCCAGCAGCTTAGCGGGGGTGCTTACCAATGAGCAGTTCTTC	CASSLAGVLTNEQFF
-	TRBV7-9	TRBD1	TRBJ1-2	TGTGCCAGCAGCTTGGGACAGTCCTATGGCTACACCTTC	CASSLGQSYGYTF
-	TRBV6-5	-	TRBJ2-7	TGTGCCAGCAGTTACACACCCCAGTACGAGCAGTACTTC	CASSYTPQYEQYF
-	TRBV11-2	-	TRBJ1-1	TGTGCCAGCAGTCGTGACAGGCTTCACACTGAAGCTTTCTTT	CASSRDRLHTEAFF
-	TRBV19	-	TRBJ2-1	TGTGCCAGTAGTATTACCCAGGGTGGGTATGAGCAGTTCTTC	CASSITQGGYEQFF
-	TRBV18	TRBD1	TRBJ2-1	TGTGCCAGCTCACCACCAAGCGACAGGGCTAATGAGCAGTTCTTC	CASSPPSDRANEQFF
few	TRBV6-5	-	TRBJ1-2	TGTGCCAGCACAACTTCCGGGGGTGAGAGCTACACCTTC	CASTTSGGESYTF
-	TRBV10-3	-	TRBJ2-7	TGTGCCATCAGTGATGGCGGGGGCCCCAGGGAGCAGTACTTC	CAISDGGGPREQYF
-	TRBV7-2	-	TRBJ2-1	TGTGCCAGCAGCTTAGCGGGAGCTAGTCTTCATGAGCAGTTCTTC	CASSLAGASLHEQFF
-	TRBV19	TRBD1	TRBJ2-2	TGTGCCAGTAGTATGTCAGGGGGCTTCACCGGGGAGCTGTTTTTT	CASSMSGGFTGELFF
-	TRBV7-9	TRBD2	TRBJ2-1	TGTGCCAGCAGCCCGAATCGGACTAGCGGGAGGAGTGAGCAGTTCTTC	CASSPNRTSGRSEQFF
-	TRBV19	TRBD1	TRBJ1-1	TGTGCCAGTAGTATAGGGACAGGGGGGGTGATCACTGAAGCTTTCTTT	CASSIGTGGVITEAFF
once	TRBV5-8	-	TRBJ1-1	TGTGCCAGCAGCCACTTGCATGGGAGTCCCGTTATCATCTTT	CASSHLHGSPVIIF
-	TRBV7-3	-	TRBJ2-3	TGTGCCAGCAGCGCTAGACGGACTAGCACAGATACGCAGTATTTT	CASSARRTSTDTQYF
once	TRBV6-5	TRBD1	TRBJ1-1	TGTGCCAGCAGTCCTCAGACAGGGGTGGCCACTGAAGCTTTCTTT	CASSPQTGVATEAFF
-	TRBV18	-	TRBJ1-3	TGTGCCAGCTCCCCATTTGACATCGGCTCTGGAAACACCATATATTTT	CASSPFDIGSGNTIYF
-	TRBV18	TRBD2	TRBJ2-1	TGTGCCAGCTCACCACGTCGGCTAGCGGGAGTCGACAATGAGCAGTTCTTC	CASSPRRLAGVDNEQFF
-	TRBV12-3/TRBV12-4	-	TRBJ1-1	TGTGCCAGCAGTTTACCCAGGGCCACTGAAGCTTTCTTT	CASSLPRATEAFF
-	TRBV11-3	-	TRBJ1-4	TGTGCCAGCAGCTCATACGGTGAAAAACTGTTTTTT	CASSSYGEKLFF
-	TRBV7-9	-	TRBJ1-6	TGTGCCAGCTCCCAGGGGAATTCACCCCTCCACTTT	CASSQGNSPLHF
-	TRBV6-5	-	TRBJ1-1	TGTGCCAGCAGTCTCATCTCCGGGAACACTGAAGCTTTCTTT	CASSLISGNTEAFF
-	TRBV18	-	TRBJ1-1	TGTGCCAGCTCACCCGAGATGAACACTGAAGCTTTCTTT	CASSPEMNTEAFF
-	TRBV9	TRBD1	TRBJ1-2	TGTGCCAGCAGCGAATCCGGGACAGATAACTATGGCTACACCTTC	CASSESGTDNYGYTF
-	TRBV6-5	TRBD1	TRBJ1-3	TGTGCCAGCAGGACAGGGCTAGGAAACACCATATATTTT	CASRTGLGNTIYF
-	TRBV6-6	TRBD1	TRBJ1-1	TGTGCCAGCAATCTGGGGACAGGGTGGGACACTGAAGCTTTCTTT	CASNLGTGWDTEAFF
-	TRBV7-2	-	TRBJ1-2	TGTGCCAGCAGCAACTCCGGGGGATACTATGGCTACACCTTC	CASSNSGGYYGYTF
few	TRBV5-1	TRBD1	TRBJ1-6	TGCGCCAGCAGCGCAATACCGGGACAGCATTTAAGGGCCTTT	CASSAIPGQHLRAF
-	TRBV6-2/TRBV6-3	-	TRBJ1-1	TGTGCCAGCAGTTCCGGCGGGGGGAAGAACACTGAAGCTTTCTTT	CASSSGGGKNTEAFF
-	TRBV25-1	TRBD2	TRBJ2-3	TGTGCCAGCAGTGAAAGGACTAGCGGCCCGGATACGCAGTATTTT	CASSERTSGPDTQYF
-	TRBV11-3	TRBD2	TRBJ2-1	TGTGCCAGCAGCTTAGTTCTAGCGGGAGCTTACAATGAGCAGTTCTTC	CASSLVLAGAYNEQFF
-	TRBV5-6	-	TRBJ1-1	TGTGCCAGCAGCTTTAGGGGAATTGACACTGAAGCTTTCTTT	CASSFRGIDTEAFF
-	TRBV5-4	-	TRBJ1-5	TGTGCCAGCAGCTCTGAGGGAAACCCAGCCCAGCATTTT	CASSSEGNPAQHF
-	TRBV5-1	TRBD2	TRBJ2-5	TGCGCCAGCAGCTTGATGGGGGGGCAAGAGACCCAGTACTTC	CASSLMGGQETQYF
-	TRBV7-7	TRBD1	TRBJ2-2	TGTGCTAGCAGCTCCACTCAGGGGGCAGGGGAGCTGTTTTTT	CASSSTQGAGELFF
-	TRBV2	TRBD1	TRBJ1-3	TGTGCCAGCAGTCGTGACAGGGAAGATGGAAACACCATATATTTT	CASSRDREDGNTIYF
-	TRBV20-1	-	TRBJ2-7	TGCAGTGCCGAGGCGGATTACGAGCAGTACTTC	CSAEADYEQYF
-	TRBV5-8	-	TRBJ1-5	TGTGCCAGCAGCTTGAGGGGGGGATCTTTGCCCCAGCATTTT	CASSLRGGSLPQHF
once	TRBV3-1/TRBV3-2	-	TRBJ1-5	TGTGCCAGCAGCCAAGATCGGGTCCAGCCCCAGCATTTT	CASSQDRVQPQHF
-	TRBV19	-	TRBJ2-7	TGTGCCAGTAGTATTGAACTACCCGCCTACGAGCAGTACTTC	CASSIELPAYEQYF
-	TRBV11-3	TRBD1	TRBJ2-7	TGTGCCAGCAGCCCCACAGGGGGTAGCGACGAGCAGTACTTC	CASSPTGGSDEQYF